These 8 T cell receptor beta chains share one sample of origin, sequenced in a study of vaccination and CD4 T cells after COVID-19. Once obtained from cultured CD4+ T cells, the DNA was sequenced using the Oncomine TCR Beta short-read assay. One entry per CDR3 protein results from TCRdb running MiXCR on the PCR reads. This table holds some 25,000 distinct CDR3 sequences, approximately 67% found once. Treatment: roughly ten-day PBMC culture with coronavirus spike peptide pools or control peptides (ViraFEST assay). These receptors' antigens are unknown. The starting material was CD4+ T cells from blood, cultured in vitro, obtained after SARS-CoV-2 vaccination. The receptors originated from a human donor who received a COVID-19 vaccine.

The chain carries TRBV20-1 and TRBJ2-3; D might be TRBD2 (6 bases). Trimming took off 1 base at V and 3 bases at J, with 17 bases between the two ends. This CDR3 region has 16 residues. Germline V lookup: CDR1 DFQATT, CDR2 SNEGSKA (reference sequence). CDR3 DNA sequence: TGCAGTGCTAGAGTCCTGGGGACTGAGGGGACAGATACGCAGTATTTT. It is translated as CSARVLGTEGTDTQYF.

The chain uses TRBV20-1 and TRBJ2-3, with D perhaps matching TRBD1 (5 bases). Germline V gives CDR1 DFQATT, CDR2 SNEGSKA (reference sequence). V was trimmed by 5 bases and J by 0 bases, leaving 18 bases between them. This CDR3 comprises 16 residues. The CDR3 DNA follows: TGCAGTGCTGGGGCCTACAGCAAACAAAGCACAGATACGCAGTATTTT. Translating gives CSAGAYSKQSTDTQYF.

This chain links TRBV7-2 with TRBJ2-3; D is unresolved. V shed 1 base and J shed 2 bases, with 7 bases lying between them. Germline CDR1 is SGHTA and CDR2 is FQGNSA. This CDR3 comprises 14 residues. Here the CDR3 DNA reads TGTGCCAGCAGCTTAGGTCTAGTCACAGATACGCAGTATTTT. Protein: CASSLGLVTDTQYF.

The gene calls are TRBV5-8 and TRBJ1-2; D uncertain. This CDR3 spans 12 amino acids. Trimming left V 0 bases short and J 7 bases short, with 7 bases between. From germline, CDR1 is SGHTS and CDR2 YDEGEE. The CDR3 sequence: CASSLVGSGYTF. CDR3 coding DNA: TGTGCCAGCAGCTTGGTGGGATCTGGCTACACCTTC.

The sample holds a few counts of this clonotype. The chain joins TRBV27 to TRBJ2-7, with a tentative D call TRBD2 (6 bases). Between the trimmed V and J ends, which lost 6 bases and 4 bases, there was a span of 19 bases. Germline-derived CDR1 and CDR2 are MNHEY and SMNVEV (reference sequence). This CDR3 has 15 amino acids. The CDR3: CASSSPGAGRYEQYF. The CDR3 coding sequence is TGTGCCAGCAGCTCCCCAGGAGCGGGTAGGTACGAGCAGTACTTC.

This clonotype has only a few counts. This chain uses TRBV5-1 with TRBJ2-5; the D gene is possibly TRBD2 (5 bases). V was clipped by 5 bases and J by 0 bases, with 8 bases between them. Germline loops: CDR1 SGHRS, CDR2 YFSETQ. CDR3 length equals 13 residues. Here the CDR3 DNA reads TGCGCCAGCAGACCGGGATACCAAGAGACCCAGTACTTC. Its protein product is CASRPGYQETQYF.

The chain couples TRBV7-8 to TRBJ1-5; TRBD1 matches at 8 bases. V was clipped by 5 bases and J by 3 bases; unmatched bases: 9. The germline V gene has CDR1 SGHVS and CDR2 FQNEAQ. The CDR3 has 16 residues. The CDR3 is CASSPQTGAPNQPQHF. The CDR3 coding sequence is TGTGCCAGCAGCCCTCAGACAGGGGCCCCCAATCAGCCCCAGCATTTT.

The chain employs TRBV5-1 and TRBJ2-7; 11 nucleotides match TRBD2. J lost 3 bases, V lost 1 base, and 0 bases had no gene match. There are 14 residues in the CDR3. Germline V gene data show CDR1 as SGHRS and CDR2 as YFSETQ. CDR3 residues: CASSLTSGGYEQYF. CDR3 DNA sequence: TGCGCCAGCAGCTTGACTAGCGGGGGCTACGAGCAGTACTTC.